This TCR beta chain was retrieved from a study of T-cell reconstitution after alpha-beta-depleted transplantation in children. Preparation of the TCRbeta library involved a method that used unique molecular identifiers. TCRdb ran MiXCR on the PCR reads and lists one entry per CDR3 protein. This table holds approximately 110,000 distinct CDR3 sequences, 10% found once. The CDR3 loop spans 13 amino acids. Trimming shortened V by 6 bases and J by 1 base, and 9 bases separated the two germline ends. Many counts were recorded for this clonotype. The chain joins TRBV12-3 or TRBV12-4 to TRBJ2-5; D is undetermined. Specimen: PBMCs, collected before TCRalphabeta/CD19-depleted stem cell transplant. The source of this sequence is a boy aged 2 to 10 with acute lymphoblastic leukemia, due to receive a stem cell transplant. CDR3 amino acids: CASRQGAQETQYF. CDR3 in DNA: TGTGCCAGCAGACAAGGAGCCCAAGAGACCCAGTACTTC.